The 23 T cell receptor beta chains given below trace back to one sample, sequenced in a study of blood T cells in healthy people across ages (dated by TCRdb to about 2015). Library prep was done by 5' RACE. The sequencing machine was an Illumina HiSeq 2500. A second about 7 to 12 cycle PCR used a sample-barcoded 5' primer and a J-beta primer mix. TCRdb's own reprocessing of the public reads used fastp at Q25 and MiXCR and kept productive beta chains. Each entry is one CDR3 protein sequence, shown with its most common DNA and genes. For this sample there are fewer than 800,000 distinct CDR3 sequences; approximately 31% appear just once. In total, the top ten clones hold 15% of the sample. Sequencing was performed on blood. The source is a woman older than 75 in good health. Donor details come from another sample of the same person, matched by shared clones.

This clonotype was seen repeatedly, ten times or more. J is TRBJ2-5 and V is TRBV20-1; possible D gene TRBD2, 6 bases. Germline V CDR1 and CDR2: DFQATT, SNEGSKA (reference sequence). Between the trimmed V and J ends, which lost 0 bases and 10 bases, there was a span of 12 bases. This CDR3 is built from 12 residues. The CDR3 coding sequence is TGCAGTGCTAGAGATAGCGGAGGGAGCCAGTACTTC. This translates into CSARDSGGSQYF.

The chain carries TRBV5-1 and TRBJ1-3; no clear D gene. V was shortened by 1 base and J by 0 bases, with 8 bases between the two germline ends. The CDR3 spans 15 residues. CDR1 is SGHRS and CDR2 is YFSETQ in the germline V gene. As DNA, the CDR3 is TGCGCCAGCAGCTTGAATTCAGCCTCTGGAAACACCATATATTTT. Protein sequence: CASSLNSASGNTIYF.

To note about this clonotype: This clone may be a read error of a much larger clone one base away. Here the CDR3 reads CTSGERGRTDTQYF. In DNA, the CDR3 is TGTACCAGTGGGGAGCGGGGGCGCACGGATACGCAGTATTTT. V is TRBV7-9 and J is TRBJ2-3; TRBD2 agrees at 8 bases. Germline V gene sequence: CDR1 SEHNR, CDR2 FQNEAQ (reference sequence). This CDR3 region has 14 residues.

This clonotype was observed at least ten times. The chain couples TRBV3-1 to TRBJ2-3; D perhaps matches TRBD2 (6 bases). This CDR3 has 14 amino acids. Trimming removed 1 base from V and 10 bases from J, with 15 bases in between. Looked up from germline, CDR1 is LGHDT and CDR2 is YNNKEL (reference sequence). Here the CDR3 DNA reads TGTGCCAGCAGCCAAGGACTAGTCCTTCCCGCGCAGTATTTT. Its protein is CASSQGLVLPAQYF.

There are many counts of this clonotype. This chain connects TRBV24-1 to TRBJ2-3, with D perhaps TRBD1 (6 bases). The CDR3 spans 16 residues. Trimming took 3 bases from V and 5 from J, leaving 17 bases between them. Looked up from germline, CDR1 is KGHDR and CDR2 is SFDVKD. The CDR3 coding sequence is TGTGCCACCAGTGATCCAAATAAAGACAGGCGAGATACGCAGTATTTT. It specifies CATSDPNKDRRDTQYF.

The rearrangement links TRBV7-8 to TRBJ2-4, with D possibly matching TRBD2 (6 bases). The J call may be incorrect, as the DNA end agrees better with TRBJ2-7. The CDR3 is 14 residues long. CDR1 and CDR2 from the germline V gene are SGHVS and FQNEAQ. CDR3 in DNA: TGTGCCAGCAGCCGGGGGACCCGGAGCTACGAGCAGTACTTC. Residues: CASSRGTRSYEQYF.

This clonotype was recorded at least ten times. The chain employs TRBV7-2 and TRBJ2-3; TRBD2 is a possible D gene (6 bases). Between the trimmed V and J ends, which lost 5 bases and 3 bases, there was a span of 15 bases. The germline V gene has CDR1 SGHTA and CDR2 FQGNSA. The CDR3 extends over 15 amino acids. The CDR3 sequence: CASSPGGVGTDTQYF. The DNA of the CDR3 is TGTGCCAGCAGCCCCGGAGGGGTTGGGACAGATACGCAGTATTTT.

At least ten counts were recorded for this clonotype. The chain recombines TRBV5-1 with TRBJ2-2; D tentatively fits TRBD1 or TRBD2 (5 bases each). The ends were cut back, 2 bases at V and 5 bases at J, with 16 bases in the middle. Germline assignment: CDR1 SGHRS and CDR2 YFSETQ. The CDR3 runs to 16 residues. CDR3 in amino acids: CASSFRSQGGTGELFF. CDR3 nucleotide sequence: TGCGCCAGCAGCTTCCGCAGCCAGGGCGGGACCGGGGAGCTGTTTTTT.

The chain carries TRBV7-9 and TRBJ2-3; maybe TRBD1 (6 bases). V lost 3 bases to trimming and J lost 2 bases, with 12 bases between them. The CDR3 contains 15 residues. The germline V gene has CDR1 SEHNR and CDR2 FQNEAQ (reference sequence). CDR3 protein: CASSFYRDFTDTQYF. CDR3 sequence (DNA): TGTGCCAGCAGCTTCTACAGGGATTTCACAGATACGCAGTATTTT.

This clonotype was counted at least ten times. The genes are TRBV9 and TRBJ2-1, with D hard to call. This CDR3 is built from 14 residues. Per germline, CDR1 SGDLS and CDR2 YYNGEE. Trimming cost V 0 bases and J 3 bases, with 7 bases left between them. CDR3 nucleotide sequence: TGTGCCAGCAGCGTAGCGGCAGGCTACAATGAGCAGTTCTTC. It yields the protein CASSVAAGYNEQFF.

This clonotype was found many times. The genes are TRBV20-1 and TRBJ2-3, with D hard to call. Trimming shortened V by 6 bases and J by 2 bases, and 12 bases separated the two germline ends. CDR3 length: 13 residues. Germline V gene lookup returns CDR1 DFQATT and CDR2 SNEGSKA (reference sequence). The CDR3 here is CSAVPSSTDTQYF. CDR3 DNA sequence: TGCAGTGCCGTCCCCAGTTCCACAGATACGCAGTATTTT.

At least ten counts were recorded for this clonotype. This chain joins TRBV5-4 and TRBJ2-3; 10 bases line up with TRBD2. The V gene end was trimmed by 3 bases and the J gene end by 2 bases; junction bases not matched to a gene: 9. The CDR3 loop spans 17 amino acids. CDR1 and CDR2 from the germline V gene are SGHNT and YYREEE (reference sequence). For the CDR3, the DNA is TGTGCCAGCAGCTCCCCCCCACTAGCGGGGTACACAGATACGCAGTATTTT. As protein: CASSSPPLAGYTDTQYF.

This clonotype was detected only once. V gene TRBV20-1 combines with J gene TRBJ2-7; D may be TRBD2 (7 bases). Germline CDR1 is DFQATT and CDR2 is SNEGSKA (reference sequence). The CDR3 length is 10 residues. The CDR3, as DNA: TGCGGACTAGGGGGCTACGAGCAGTACTTC. This translates into CGLGGYEQYF.

In nucleotides, the CDR3 is TGTGCCAGCAGCTCGGACTTGGCCGAGAAGTACTTC. This gives the protein CASSSDLAEKYF. This chain uses TRBV7-2 with TRBJ2-5; D possibly corresponds to TRBD2 (5 bases). V was trimmed by 4 bases and J by 12 bases, leaving 15 bases between them. This CDR3 region has 12 residues. Germline assignment: CDR1 SGHTA and CDR2 FQGNSA.

A few counts support this clonotype. The rearrangement uses TRBV21-1 and TRBJ2-7. TRBV21-1 is a recognized pseudogene. The CDR3 runs 13 residues. CDR3 sequence: CASSKAPEYEQYF. CDR3 coding DNA: TGTGCCAGCAGCAAAGCGCCCGAATACGAGCAGTACTTC.

Many counts were recorded for this clonotype. The rearrangement uses TRBV3-1 and TRBJ2-5; no definite D call. The CDR3 runs 14 residues. Germline CDR1 is LGHDT and CDR2 is YNNKEL (reference sequence). Trimming left V 2 bases short and J 4 bases short, with 11 bases between. Here the CDR3 reads CASSQPRWGETQYF. In DNA, the CDR3 is TGTGCCAGCAGCCAACCACGGTGGGGAGAGACCCAGTACTTC.

V and J are TRBV25-1 and TRBJ2-5; possibly TRBD2 for D (5 bases). The V end was cut by 7 bases, the J end by 5 bases, with 17 bases between. Germline CDR1 reads MGHDK; CDR2 reads SYGVNS. The CDR3 is 14 amino acids. The CDR3 coding sequence is TGTGCCAGCACCAGCGGTGGAGGTCGGGAGACCCAGTACTTC. This gives the protein CASTSGGGRETQYF.

The chain links TRBV6-5 to TRBJ1-2; D unresolved. V was cut by 6 bases and J by 4 bases, with 9 bases left in between. CDR3 length: 12 residues. CDR1 and CDR2 from the germline V gene are MNHEY and SVGAGI. The DNA of the CDR3 is TGTGCCAGCAGGGGCAGCATCTATGGCTACACCTTC. Amino acid sequence: CASRGSIYGYTF.

This clonotype was recorded a few times. The chain combines TRBV28 with TRBJ1-1, with a weak D call TRBD1 (5 bases). The germline V and J ends were trimmed by 8 bases and 1 base, with 11 bases remaining between them. CDR3 size: 13 residues. Per the germline V gene, CDR1 is MDHEN and CDR2 is SYDVKM. The CDR3 DNA reads TGTGCCAGCCGTTCGGGGACGAACACTGAAGCTTTCTTT. This gives the protein CASRSGTNTEAFF. Filled out from reference TRBV28 and TRBJ1-1, the complete variable domain reads DVKVTQSSRYLVKRTGEKVFLECVQDMDHENMFWYRQDPGLGLRLIYFSYDVKMKEKGDIPEGYSVSREKKERFSLILESASTNQTSMYLCASRSGTNTEAFFGQGTRLTVV.

This chain joins TRBV12-3 or TRBV12-4 and TRBJ2-2, with 8 bases fitting TRBD2. J gave up 5 bases and V 6 bases, and 8 bases lay outside the gene matches. CDR3 length: 15 residues. The CDR3 DNA reads as TGTGCCAGCAGCCACACTAGCGGAGGGACCGGGGAGCTGTTTTTT. Translation: CASSHTSGGTGELFF.

This clonotype has a single count. A much bigger clone sits one base away, suggesting this may be a read error. The DNA for the CDR3 is TGCAGTGTTCCCTTTAGCGGGGGAACCAGAACGCAGTATTTT. Translated, it gives CSVPFSGGTRTQYF. The chain employs TRBV20-1 and TRBJ2-3; 9 nucleotides match TRBD2. The CDR3 runs 14 residues. Germline lookup yields CDR1 DFQATT and CDR2 SNEGSKA (reference sequence). V shed 7 bases, J shed 9 bases, and the junction held 14 bases outside the gene matches.

The V and J genes are TRBV30 and TRBJ1-2; a weak D match, TRBD1 (6 bases). V shed 2 bases and J shed 6 bases, with 25 bases lying between them. The CDR3 totals 17 residues. Germline assignment: CDR1 GTSNPN and CDR2 SVGIG (reference sequence). The CDR3 DNA follows: TGTGCCTGGAGTAGGATCCCCGGGACAAGGGGCAGAAATGGCTACACCTTC. Translating gives CAWSRIPGTRGRNGYTF.

The rearrangement joins TRBV7-9 to TRBJ2-1, with 8 nucleotides matching TRBD2. J lost 12 bases, V lost 5 bases, and 3 bases had no gene match. Germline CDR1 and CDR2: SEHNR and FQNEAQ (reference sequence). The CDR3 extends over 11 amino acids. The CDR3 sequence: CASSETSGQFF. CDR3 coding DNA: TGTGCCAGCAGCGAAACTAGCGGGCAGTTCTTC. Full variable domain (rest looked up from reference TRBV7-9 and TRBJ2-1): DTGVSQNPRHKITKRGQNVTFRCDPISEHNRLYWYRQTLGQGPEFLTYFQNEAQLEKSRLLSDRFSAERPKGSFSTLEIQRTEQGDSAMYLCASSETSGQFFGPGTRLTVL.